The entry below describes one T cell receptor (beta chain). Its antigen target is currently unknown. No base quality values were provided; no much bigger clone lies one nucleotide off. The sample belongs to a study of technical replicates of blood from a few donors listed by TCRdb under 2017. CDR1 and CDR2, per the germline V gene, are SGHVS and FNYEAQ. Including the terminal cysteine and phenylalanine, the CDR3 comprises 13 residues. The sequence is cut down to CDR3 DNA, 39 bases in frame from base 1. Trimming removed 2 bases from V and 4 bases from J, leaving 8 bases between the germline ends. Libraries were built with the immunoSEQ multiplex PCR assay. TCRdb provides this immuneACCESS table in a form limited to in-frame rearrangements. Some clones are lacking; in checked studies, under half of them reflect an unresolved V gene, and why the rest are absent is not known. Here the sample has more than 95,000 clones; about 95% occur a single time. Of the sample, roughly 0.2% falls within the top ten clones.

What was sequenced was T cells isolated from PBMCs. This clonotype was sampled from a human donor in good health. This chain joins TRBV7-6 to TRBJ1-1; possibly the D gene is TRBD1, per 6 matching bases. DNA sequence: TGTGCCAGCAGCTTACGCAGGGGCACTGAAGCTTTCTTT. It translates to CASSLRRGTEAFF.